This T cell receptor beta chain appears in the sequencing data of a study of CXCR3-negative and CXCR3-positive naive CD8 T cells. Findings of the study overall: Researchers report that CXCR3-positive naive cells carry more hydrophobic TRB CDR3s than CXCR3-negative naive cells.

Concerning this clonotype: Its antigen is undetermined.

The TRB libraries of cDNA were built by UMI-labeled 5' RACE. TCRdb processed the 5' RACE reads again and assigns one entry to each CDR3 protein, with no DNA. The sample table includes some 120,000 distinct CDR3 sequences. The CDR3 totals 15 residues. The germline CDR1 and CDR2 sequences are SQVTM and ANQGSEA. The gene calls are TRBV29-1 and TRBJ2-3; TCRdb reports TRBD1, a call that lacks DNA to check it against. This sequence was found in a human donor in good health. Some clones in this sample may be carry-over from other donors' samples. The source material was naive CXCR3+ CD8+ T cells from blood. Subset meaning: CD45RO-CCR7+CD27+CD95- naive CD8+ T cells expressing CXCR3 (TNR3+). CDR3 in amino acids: CSVETGSFFTDTQYF.